A selection of T cell receptor beta chains follows, all from one sample in a study of shared clonotypes between healthy human individuals. Clones were read by immunoSEQ multiplex PCR, and TCRdb kept only the in-frame ones, dropping some. The sample lists millions of clones; 85% to 95% were seen once. The sample comprised naive CD8+ T cells sorted from blood. The source is a man between 18 and 29 years old in good health. Both conserved end residues are part of each CDR3. Fields, in order: V gene, J gene, D gene, clone size, CDR3 DNA, CDR3 protein. A D gene is named only where the DNA matches it firmly. Some rows have no size entry. The others give once, few or many, or a class for an expanded clone.

>TRBV11-1|TRBJ2-7|NA|NA
TGTGCCAGCGCTTGGGAGGGGGGGTACGAGCAGTACTTC
CASAWEGGYEQYF
>TRBV27|TRBJ1-5|NA|NA
TGTGCCAGCAGTTCAACCTCCCAGACGGTAGGCAATCAGCCCCAGCATTTT
CASSSTSQTVGNQPQHF
>TRBV11-2|TRBJ2-7|NA|NA
TGTGCCAGCAGCTTCGGGTGGGCGGAGCAGTACTTC
CASSFGWAEQYF
>TRBV7-2|TRBJ1-1|NA|once
TGTGCCAGCAGCTTCCGGGGTGGCGCTGAAGCTTTCTTT
CASSFRGGAEAFF
>TRBV9|TRBJ2-4|NA|once
TGTGCCAGCATGGGGGGAGAAAACATTCAGTACTTC
CASMGGENIQYF
>TRBV7-2|TRBJ2-4|NA|NA
TGTGCCAGCAGCCCGCTTGAACACCTTGAAAAAAACATTCAGTACTTC
CASSPLEHLEKNIQYF
>TRBV4-3|TRBJ2-7|NA|NA
TGCGCCAGCAGCCAGTGGGCCGGAACCTACGAGCAGTACTTC
CASSQWAGTYEQYF
>TRBV5-6|TRBJ2-7|NA|NA
TGTGCCAGCAGCTTGAAACGGACCCATGGAGAGCAGTACTTC
CASSLKRTHGEQYF
>TRBV2|TRBJ1-2|NA|NA
TGTGCCAGCAGTGAAGGGAAGATAAACTATGGCTACACCTTC
CASSEGKINYGYTF
>TRBV19|TRBJ2-2|NA|NA
TGTGCCAGTAGCCTTAGGGTATCTGTCCCGAACACCGGGGAGCTGTTTTTT
CASSLRVSVPNTGELFF
>TRBV27|TRBJ1-5|NA|once
TGTGCCAGCAGTCCTATCGCGACAGCGGGGGCACATCAGCCCCAGCATTTT
CASSPIATAGAHQPQHF
>TRBV4-1|TRBJ2-7|NA|NA
TGCGCCAGCAGCCAAGAAATGACCTACGAGCAGTACTTC
CASSQEMTYEQYF
>TRBV9|TRBJ2-7|NA|many
TGTGCCAGCAGCGTAGCTTCGGGCAACGAGCAGTACTTC
CASSVASGNEQYF
>TRBV5-6|TRBJ2-7|NA|NA
TGTGCCAGCAGCTTGGAGACGGGTTCCTACGAGCAGTACTTC
CASSLETGSYEQYF
>TRBV15|TRBJ2-7|NA|NA
TGTGCCACCAGCAGAGATCGGGCAGGGTCCTCCTACGAGCAGTACTTC
CATSRDRAGSSYEQYF
>TRBV27|TRBJ2-7|NA|NA
TGTGCCAGCAGTTTCTCCCCAGGCGCATACGAGCAGTACTTC
CASSFSPGAYEQYF
>TRBV4-1|TRBJ2-7|NA|NA
TGCGCCAGCAGCCAAGACGGGAATTCCTACGAGCAGTACTTC
CASSQDGNSYEQYF
>TRBV7-9|TRBJ2-1|TRBD2|NA
TGTGCCAGCAGCCCAAGACTAGCGGGAACATACAATGAGCAGTTCTTC
CASSPRLAGTYNEQFF
>TRBV11-2|TRBJ2-5|NA|NA
TGTGCCAGCAGCTTAGAGTTGACGTTCGGAGAGACCCAGTACTTC
CASSLELTFGETQYF
>TRBV27|TRBJ1-5|NA|NA
TGTGCCAGCAGTTTGGCCGGCGGGGCGGGCAATCAGCCCCAGCATTTT
CASSLAGGAGNQPQHF
>TRBV13|TRBJ2-3|TRBD2|NA
TGTGCCAGCAGCTTAGGACTAGCGGCTAGCACAGATACGCAGTATTTT
CASSLGLAASTDTQYF